The 13 T cell receptor beta chains given below trace back to one sample, sequenced in a study of shared clonotypes between healthy human individuals. Only in-frame clones appear in the TCRdb table, and some are missing; sequencing was by immunoSEQ multiplex PCR. The sample records 850,000 to 1,200,000 clones, around four fifths being singletons. The sample was memory CD4+ T cells sorted from blood. Regarding subset: CD45RA-negative fraction. The receptor source for this set is a man aged 18-30 years in good health.

As concerns this clone: Distinct nucleotide sequences in the sample also encode this CDR3. The V gene is TRBV5-1, the J gene TRBJ2-5; perhaps TRBD1 as D (5 bases). Germline loops: CDR1 SGHRS, CDR2 YFSETQ. The CDR3 consists of 14 residues. The V and J ends lost 0 bases and 2 bases respectively, with 8 bases between them. CDR3 in DNA: TGCGCCAGCAGCTTGGGCGACAGTCAAGAGACCCAGTACTTC. Amino acid sequence: CASSLGDSQETQYF.

This chain joins TRBV30 and TRBJ1-1; D might be TRBD1 (5 bases). Germline V gene sequence: CDR1 GTSNPN, CDR2 SVGIG (reference sequence). V was clipped by 5 bases and J by 6 bases, with 10 bases between them. The CDR3 length is 11 residues. CDR3 nucleotide sequence: TGTGCCTGGGGGGGGTTGCCTGAAGCTTTCTTT. This sequence encodes CAWGGLPEAFF.

This chain connects TRBV10-2 to TRBJ2-3; D is unclear. Trimming cost V 7 bases and J 1 base, with 3 bases left between them. Looked up from germline, CDR1 is WSHSY and CDR2 is SAAADI. There are 11 residues in the CDR3. Here the CDR3 DNA reads TGCGCCAGCAAGCGCACAGATACGCAGTATTTT. This codes for CASKRTDTQYF.

This chain uses TRBV15 with TRBJ1-4; 8 nucleotides line up with TRBD1. With V trimmed by 1 base and J by 7 bases, 14 bases remained unmatched. This CDR3 contains 18 residues. CDR1 and CDR2 from the germline V gene are LNHNV and YYDKDF (reference sequence). CDR3 loop: CATSRGTGSGTPVEKLFF. CDR3 sequence (DNA): TGTGCCACCAGCAGAGGGACAGGGAGCGGTACTCCCGTTGAAAAACTGTTTTTT.

With regard to this clone: A read error may account for a junction end that differs from germline. Written as DNA, the CDR3 is TGCGCCAACAGCTTGGGTGCAGGGAGCGCAGGGACTGAAGCTTTCTTT. It yields the protein CANSLGAGSAGTEAFF. The chain has TRBV5-1 and TRBJ1-1; D possibly corresponds to TRBD1 (5 bases). The CDR3 sequence is 16 residues long. The V gene's germline CDR1 is SGHRS and CDR2 YFSETQ.

V is TRBV7-9 and J is TRBJ2-5, with D possibly matching TRBD1 (5 bases). V was shortened by 0 bases and J by 1 base, with 6 bases between the two germline ends. CDR3 length: 14 amino acids. CDR1 is SEHNR, CDR2 FQNEAQ, per germline (reference sequence). The CDR3 bases are TGTGCCAGCAGCTTAGCAGGGGCCCAAGAGACCCAGTACTTC. Protein sequence: CASSLAGAQETQYF.

V usage is TRBV4-2 and J usage is TRBJ2-1; unclear D gene. The V end lost 4 bases, the J end lost 0 bases, and 13 bases lay between the germline ends. This CDR3 spans 16 amino acids. The V gene's germline CDR1 is LGHNA and CDR2 YNFKEQ. The DNA for the CDR3 is TGTGCCAGCAGCCCATCCGGCGGACGCTCCTACAATGAGCAGTTCTTC. Translated, it gives CASSPSGGRSYNEQFF.

The V call is TRBV7-9, the J call TRBJ1-1, with D perhaps matching TRBD1 (5 bases). The germline gives CDR1 SEHNR, CDR2 FQNEAQ (reference sequence). Trimming stripped 1 base from V and 7 bases from J, with 16 bases between. The CDR3 spans 15 residues. The CDR3 DNA sequence: TGTGCCAGCAGCTTAGTCCAGGGCCCTTCTGGTGAAGCTTTCTTT. Translating gives CASSLVQGPSGEAFF.

The chain couples TRBV10-3 to TRBJ1-2, with D possibly matching TRBD1 (6 bases). The length of the CDR3 is 14 residues. V dropped 2 bases and J dropped 3 bases, with 10 bases sitting between them. The germline V gene encodes CDR1 ENHRY and CDR2 SYGVKD. The CDR3 reads CAISENREDYGYTF. The CDR3 region has the DNA TGTGCCATCAGTGAGAACAGGGAAGACTATGGCTACACCTTC.

The CDR3 is CASSQDPGGTGANVLTF. CDR3 coding DNA: TGCGCCAGCAGCCAAGATCCAGGGGGTACTGGGGCCAACGTCCTGACTTTC. This rearrangement joins TRBV4-1 to TRBJ2-6, with 7 bases fitting TRBD1. Unmatched junction bases numbered 4, after V lost 0 bases and J lost 2 bases. The CDR3 sequence is 17 residues long. CDR1 is MGHRA and CDR2 is YSYEKL in the germline V gene.

The chain couples TRBV7-6 to TRBJ2-1; tentatively, D is TRBD1 or TRBD2 (6 bases each). CDR1 is SGHVS and CDR2 is FNYEAQ in the germline V gene. The CDR3 length is 12 residues. Between the trimmed V and J ends, which lost 5 bases and 16 bases, there was a span of 18 bases. The CDR3 loop is CASSRPTGAHFF. The CDR3 coding sequence is TGTGCCAGCAGCCGCCCTACGGGGGCGCATTTCTTC.

The count of this clone is one. The rearrangement joins TRBV21-1 to TRBJ2-2; the table's D call TRBD1 went unverified against the DNA. TRBV21-1 corresponds to a pseudogene. CDR3 length: 14 residues. CDR3 loop: CASGTGCYTGELFF. CDR3 coding DNA: TGTGCCAGCGGGACAGGGTGTTACACCGGGGAGCTGTTTTTT.

This chain links TRBV27 with TRBJ1-6; TRBD1 agrees at 8 bases. Germline lookup yields CDR1 MNHEY and CDR2 SMNVEV (reference sequence). V lost 6 bases, J lost 6 bases, and 13 bases stayed unmatched. The CDR3 extends over 17 amino acids. The CDR3 loop is CASSLARAGGGNSPLHF. In nucleotides, the CDR3 is TGTGCCAGCAGCTTAGCCCGAGCAGGGGGCGGTAATTCACCCCTCCACTTT.